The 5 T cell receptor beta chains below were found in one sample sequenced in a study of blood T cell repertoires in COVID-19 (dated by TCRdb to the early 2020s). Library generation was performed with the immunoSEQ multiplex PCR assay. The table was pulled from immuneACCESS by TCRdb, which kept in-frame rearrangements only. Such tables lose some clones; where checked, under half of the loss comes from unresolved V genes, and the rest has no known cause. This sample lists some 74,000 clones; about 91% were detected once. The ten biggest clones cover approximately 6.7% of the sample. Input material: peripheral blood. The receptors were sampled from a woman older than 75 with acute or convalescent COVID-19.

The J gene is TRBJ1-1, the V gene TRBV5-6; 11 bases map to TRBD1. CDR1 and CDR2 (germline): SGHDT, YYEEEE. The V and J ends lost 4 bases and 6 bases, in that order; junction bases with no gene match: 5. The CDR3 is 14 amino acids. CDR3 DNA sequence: TGTGCCAGCAGCCCCATGGGACAGGGGGCTGAAGCTTTCTTT. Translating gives CASSPMGQGAEAFF.

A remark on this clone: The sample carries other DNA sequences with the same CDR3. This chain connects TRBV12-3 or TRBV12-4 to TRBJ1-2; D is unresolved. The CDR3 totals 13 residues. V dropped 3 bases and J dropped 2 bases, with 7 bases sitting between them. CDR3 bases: TGTGCCAGCAGTTTTGGTCGGAACTATGGCTACACCTTC. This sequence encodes CASSFGRNYGYTF.

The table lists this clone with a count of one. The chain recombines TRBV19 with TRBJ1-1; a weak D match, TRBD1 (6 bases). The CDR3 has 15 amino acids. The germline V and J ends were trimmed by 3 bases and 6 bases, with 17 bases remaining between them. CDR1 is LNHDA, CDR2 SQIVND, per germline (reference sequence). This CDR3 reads CASSISVAPGAEAFF. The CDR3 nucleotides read TGTGCCAGTAGTATCAGTGTTGCCCCAGGGGCTGAAGCTTTCTTT.

The CDR3 region is CASSRDSPRSGQPQHF. In DNA form, the CDR3 reads TGTGCCAGCAGCCGGGACTCTCCAAGGAGTGGTCAGCCCCAGCATTTT. The genes are TRBV2 and TRBJ1-5, with a tentative D call TRBD1 (5 bases). The germline CDR1 and CDR2 sequences are SNHLY and FYNNEI. The CDR3 runs to 16 residues. V was shortened by 6 bases and J by 6 bases, with 21 bases between the two germline ends.

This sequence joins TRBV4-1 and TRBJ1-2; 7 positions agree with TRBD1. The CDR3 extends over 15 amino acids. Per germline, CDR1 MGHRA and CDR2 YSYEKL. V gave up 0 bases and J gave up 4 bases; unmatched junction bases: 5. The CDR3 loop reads CASSQEEGAFYGYTF. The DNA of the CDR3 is TGCGCCAGCAGCCAAGAGGAGGGGGCTTTCTATGGCTACACCTTC.